The source of this T cell receptor beta chain is a study of CD8 T cells in ankylosing spondylitis. This clonotype has a handful of counts. Its antigen is not identified. TCRdb fed the 5' RACE reads into MiXCR, producing one record per CDR3 protein. The sample carries some 800,000 distinct CDR3 sequences, around 11% recorded once. V was trimmed by 0 bases and J by 3 bases, leaving 12 bases between them. The germline V gene encodes CDR1 LNHNV and CDR2 YYDKDF (reference sequence). This CDR3 spans 15 amino acids. Whole-study results and caveats: Disease-associated clonotypes exhibited CD8+ identity and were relatively infrequent in peripheral blood. Some of these motif variants have turned up before, in reports on reactive arthritis synovial fluid and blood. Matched synovial fluid from ankylosing spondylitis patients was reported to be enriched for disease-linked clones. A TCR beta motif of under ten highly homologous variants appeared characteristic of ankylosing spondylitis blood.

Source material: blood, either unsorted or a sorted T cell fraction (not recorded which). This chain links TRBV15 with TRBJ2-7; weak D call: TRBD2 (6 bases). This sequence was found in a male donor with ankylosing spondylitis. The CDR3 sequence is CATSRDLGGYYEQYF. CDR3 nucleotides: TGTGCCACCAGCAGAGATCTCGGAGGGTACTACGAGCAGTACTTC.